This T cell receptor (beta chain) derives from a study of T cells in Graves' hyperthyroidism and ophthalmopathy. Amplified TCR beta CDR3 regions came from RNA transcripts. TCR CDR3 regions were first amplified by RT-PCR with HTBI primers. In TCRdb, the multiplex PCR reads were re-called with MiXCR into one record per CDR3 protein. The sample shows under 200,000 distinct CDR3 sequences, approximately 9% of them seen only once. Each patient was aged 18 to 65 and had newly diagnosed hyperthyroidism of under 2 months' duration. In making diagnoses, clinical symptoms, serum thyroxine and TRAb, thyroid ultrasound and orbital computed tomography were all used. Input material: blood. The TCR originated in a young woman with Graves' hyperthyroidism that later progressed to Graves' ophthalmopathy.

CDR3: CASSVEARENEKLFF. In DNA form, the CDR3 reads TGTGCCAGCAGCGTAGAAGCGAGGGAAAATGAAAAACTGTTTTTT. The chain couples TRBV9 to TRBJ1-4, with D unresolved. The V and J ends lost 0 bases and 5 bases respectively, with 11 bases between them. CDR1 is SGDLS, CDR2 YYNGEE, per germline. This CDR3 comprises 15 residues.